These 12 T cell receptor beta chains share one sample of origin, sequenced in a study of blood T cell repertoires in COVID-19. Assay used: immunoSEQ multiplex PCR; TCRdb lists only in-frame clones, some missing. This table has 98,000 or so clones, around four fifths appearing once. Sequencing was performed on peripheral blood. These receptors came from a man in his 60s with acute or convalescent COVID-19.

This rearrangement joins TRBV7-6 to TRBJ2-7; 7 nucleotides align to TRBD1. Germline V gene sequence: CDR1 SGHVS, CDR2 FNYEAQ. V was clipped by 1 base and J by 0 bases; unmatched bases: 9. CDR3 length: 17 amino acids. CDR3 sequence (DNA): TGTGCCAGCAGCTTAGTGGTCGACAGGGTCGGCTCCTACGAGCAGTACTTC. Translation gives CASSLVVDRVGSYEQYF.

CDR3 bases: TGTGCCATCAGTGGCGAGGTAGTAGACTATGGCTACACCTTC. Translating it yields CAISGEVVDYGYTF. This rearrangement joins TRBV10-3 to TRBJ1-2; D is ambiguous. The germline gives CDR1 ENHRY, CDR2 SYGVKD. V was cut by 4 bases and J by 3 bases, with 12 bases left in between. The CDR3 consists of 14 residues.

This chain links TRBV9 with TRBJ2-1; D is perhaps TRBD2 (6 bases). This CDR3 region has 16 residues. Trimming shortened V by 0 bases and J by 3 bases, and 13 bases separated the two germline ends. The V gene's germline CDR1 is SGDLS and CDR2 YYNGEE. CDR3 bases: TGTGCCAGCAGCGTAGCTCGCGGGAAAAACTACAATGAGCAGTTCTTC. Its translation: CASSVARGKNYNEQFF.

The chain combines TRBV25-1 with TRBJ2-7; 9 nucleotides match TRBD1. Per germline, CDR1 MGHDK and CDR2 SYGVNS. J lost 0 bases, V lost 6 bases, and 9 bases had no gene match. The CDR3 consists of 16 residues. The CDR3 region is CASRGEPGQGSYEQYF. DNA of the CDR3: TGTGCCAGCAGGGGAGAACCGGGACAGGGCTCCTACGAGCAGTACTTC.

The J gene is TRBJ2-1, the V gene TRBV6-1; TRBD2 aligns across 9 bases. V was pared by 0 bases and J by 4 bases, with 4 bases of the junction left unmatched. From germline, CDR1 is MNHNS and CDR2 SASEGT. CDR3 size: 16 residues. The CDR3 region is CASSEAGAGGYNEQFF. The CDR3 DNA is TGTGCCAGCAGTGAAGCGGGAGCGGGAGGTTACAATGAGCAGTTCTTC.

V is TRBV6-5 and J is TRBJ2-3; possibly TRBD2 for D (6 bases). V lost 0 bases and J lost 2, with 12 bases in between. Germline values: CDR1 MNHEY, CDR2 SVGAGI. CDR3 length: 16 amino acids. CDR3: CASSYSNGGLTDTQYF. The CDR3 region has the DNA TGTGCCAGCAGTTACTCGAACGGGGGACTCACAGATACGCAGTATTTT.

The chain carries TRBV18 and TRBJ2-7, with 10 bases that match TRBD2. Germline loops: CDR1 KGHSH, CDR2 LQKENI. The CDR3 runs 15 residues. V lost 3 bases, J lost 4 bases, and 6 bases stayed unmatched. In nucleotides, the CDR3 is TGTGCCAGCTCACCCCCTAGCGGGGGAAATTACGAGCAGTACTTC. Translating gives CASSPPSGGNYEQYF. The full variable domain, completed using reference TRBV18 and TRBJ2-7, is NAGVMQNPRHLVRRRGQEARLRCSPMKGHSHVYWYRQLPEEGLKFMVYLQKENIIDESGMPKERFSAEFPKEGPSILRIQQVVRGDSAAYFCASSPPSGGNYEQYFGPGTRLTVT.

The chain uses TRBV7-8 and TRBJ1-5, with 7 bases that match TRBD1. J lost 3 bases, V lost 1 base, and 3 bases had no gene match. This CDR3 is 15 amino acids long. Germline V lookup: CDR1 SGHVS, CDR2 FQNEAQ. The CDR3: CASSLVGGLNQPQHF. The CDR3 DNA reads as TGTGCCAGCAGCTTAGTAGGGGGCCTCAATCAGCCCCAGCATTTT.

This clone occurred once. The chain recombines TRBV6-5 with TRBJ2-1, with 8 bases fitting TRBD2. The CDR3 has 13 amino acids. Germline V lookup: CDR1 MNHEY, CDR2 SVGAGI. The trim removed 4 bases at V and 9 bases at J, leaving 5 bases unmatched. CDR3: CASSFPGGREQFF. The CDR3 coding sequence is TGTGCCAGCAGTTTTCCGGGGGGGCGTGAGCAGTTCTTC.

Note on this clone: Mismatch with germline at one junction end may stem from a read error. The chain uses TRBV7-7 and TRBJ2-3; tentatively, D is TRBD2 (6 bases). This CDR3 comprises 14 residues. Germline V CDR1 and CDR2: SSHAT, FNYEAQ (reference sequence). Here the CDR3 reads CASNFSGEENTQYF. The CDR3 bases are TGTGCTAGCAACTTCTCGGGGGAGGAAAATACGCAGTATTTT.

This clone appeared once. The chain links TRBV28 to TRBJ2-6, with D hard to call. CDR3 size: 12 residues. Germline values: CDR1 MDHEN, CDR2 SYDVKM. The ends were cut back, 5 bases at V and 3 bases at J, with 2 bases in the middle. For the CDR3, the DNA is TGTGCCAGCAGTCGTGGGGCCAACGTCCTGACTTTC. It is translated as CASSRGANVLTF.

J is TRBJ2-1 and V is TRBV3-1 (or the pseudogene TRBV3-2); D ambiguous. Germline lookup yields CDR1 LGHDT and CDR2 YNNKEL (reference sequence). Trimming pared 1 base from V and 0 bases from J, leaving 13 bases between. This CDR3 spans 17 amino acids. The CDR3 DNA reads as TGTGCCAGCAGCCAAGTACGAGGTACCAGCTCCTACAATGAGCAGTTCTTC. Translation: CASSQVRGTSSYNEQFF.